These T cell receptor beta chains were read from a single sample in a study of yellow fever vaccine responses in identical twins. TCRdb reprocessed the RT-PCR reads with MiXCR, giving one entry per CDR3 protein. The sample carries about 13,000 distinct CDR3 sequences, about 83% recorded once. The material was T cells from blood (PBMCs), unsorted or a sorted subset (not recorded which), obtained before or after yellow fever vaccination (not recorded which). The source of these receptors is a woman between 18 and 29 years old who received the yellow fever vaccine. Each CDR3 is given without its conserved first and last residue.

j_gene: TRBJ2-1
v_gene: TRBV3-1
CDR3aa: ATEMTGSGINEQF

j_gene: TRBJ1-1
v_gene: TRBV6-2/TRBV6-3
CDR3aa: ASSYLGQKSRAF

j_gene: TRBJ2-1
v_gene: TRBV11-2
CDR3aa: ASSLLAGTYNEQF

j_gene: TRBJ2-7
v_gene: TRBV7-9
CDR3aa: ASSLGTSGRIEQY

j_gene: TRBJ2-2
v_gene: TRBV4-3
CDR3aa: ASSQVPSSSANTGELF

j_gene: TRBJ2-5
v_gene: TRBV21-1
CDR3aa: ASSRTSGGQETQY

j_gene: TRBJ2-3
v_gene: TRBV18
CDR3aa: ASSFATSRDTQY

j_gene: TRBJ2-5
v_gene: TRBV11-2
CDR3aa: ASSLEGMIQY

j_gene: TRBJ2-1
v_gene: TRBV13
CDR3aa: ASRLNLGIPYNEQF

j_gene: TRBJ2-7
v_gene: TRBV5-4
CDR3aa: ASSPGGTRSYEQY

j_gene: TRBJ2-7
v_gene: TRBV20-1
CDR3aa: SARSPTGSSYEQY

j_gene: TRBJ2-3
v_gene: TRBV11-2
CDR3aa: ASSFPGDTQY

j_gene: TRBJ2-7
v_gene: TRBV11-3
CDR3aa: ASSPGGSSYEQY

j_gene: TRBJ2-1
v_gene: TRBV3-1
CDR3aa: ASSQDWRPINEQF

j_gene: TRBJ2-3
v_gene: TRBV11-3
CDR3aa: ASGRADTQY

j_gene: TRBJ2-7
v_gene: TRBV11-3
CDR3aa: ASRMGLAGGEQY

j_gene: TRBJ2-2
v_gene: TRBV7-2
CDR3aa: ASSLRDFNTGELF

j_gene: TRBJ2-7
v_gene: TRBV11-1
CDR3aa: ASSSTQGAHSEQY

j_gene: TRBJ2-7
v_gene: TRBV7-2
CDR3aa: ASSPEGRFSYEQY

j_gene: TRBJ2-3
v_gene: TRBV29-1
CDR3aa: NIAGAGGTQY

j_gene: TRBJ2-3
v_gene: TRBV29-1
CDR3aa: SVRQGGGDTQY

j_gene: TRBJ2-7
v_gene: TRBV7-9
CDR3aa: ASSLWPRAGEYEQY